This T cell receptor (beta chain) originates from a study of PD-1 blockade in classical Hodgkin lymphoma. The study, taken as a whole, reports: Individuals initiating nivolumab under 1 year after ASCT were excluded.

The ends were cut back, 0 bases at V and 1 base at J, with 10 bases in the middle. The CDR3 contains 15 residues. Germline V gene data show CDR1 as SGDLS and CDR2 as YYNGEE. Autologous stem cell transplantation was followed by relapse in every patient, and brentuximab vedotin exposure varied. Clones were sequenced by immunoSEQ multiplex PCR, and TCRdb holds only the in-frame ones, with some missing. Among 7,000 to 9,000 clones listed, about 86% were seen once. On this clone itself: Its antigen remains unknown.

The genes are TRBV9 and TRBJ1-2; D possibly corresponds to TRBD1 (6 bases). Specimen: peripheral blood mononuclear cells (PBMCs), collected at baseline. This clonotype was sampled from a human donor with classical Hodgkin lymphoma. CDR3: CASSVVDSFNYGYTF. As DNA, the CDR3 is TGTGCCAGCAGCGTAGTGGACAGTTTTAACTATGGCTACACCTTC.